Listed here are 9 T cell receptor beta chains from one sample, sequenced in a study of beta chain features in type 1 diabetes. Every isolated RNA sample was fully reverse transcribed, so sequencing captured expressed TCRB transcripts. Measured with immunoSEQ multiplex PCR; TCRdb has only the in-frame clones, and not every one. The table includes about 340,000 clones, less than 10% detected once. Sequenced input: central memory CD4+ T cells from blood. Every receptor here comes from a woman under 30 in good health.

The CDR3 reads CASSVAQGNIQYF. CDR3 nucleotide sequence: TGTGCCAGCAGCGTAGCCCAGGGAAACATTCAGTACTTC. The chain has TRBV9 and TRBJ2-4; weak D call: TRBD1 (5 bases). CDR3 size: 13 residues. CDR1 and CDR2 from the germline V gene are SGDLS and YYNGEE. V lost 0 bases to trimming and J lost 6 bases, with 7 bases between them.

In its sample, this clone was seen many times. The rearrangement joins TRBV16 to TRBJ1-2; a possible D gene is TRBD1 (6 bases). The V end was cut by 1 base, the J end by 4 bases, with 10 bases between. The CDR3 length is 14 residues. Per the germline V gene, CDR1 is KGHSY and CDR2 is FQNENV. CDR3 bases: TGTGCCAGCAGCCAATACCAGGGGACCTATGGCTACACCTTC. As protein: CASSQYQGTYGYTF.

V and J are TRBV7-2 and TRBJ2-3; TRBD2 matches at 7 bases. The germline CDR1 and CDR2 sequences are SGHTA and FQGNSA. This CDR3 comprises 16 residues. The junction had 7 bases not matched to a gene; V was cut back by 0 bases and J by 4 bases. CDR3 protein: CASSLALSAGADTQYF. CDR3 sequence (DNA): TGTGCCAGCAGCTTAGCGCTAAGTGCGGGAGCAGATACGCAGTATTTT.

V usage is TRBV21-1 and J usage is TRBJ2-7; TRBD1 was called by the table and not checked on the DNA. TRBV21-1 is a known pseudogene. This CDR3 has 15 residues. The CDR3 coding sequence is TGTGCCAGCAGCTCGCAGGGACAGGGGGCAAGAGAGCAGTACTTC. This translates into CASSSQGQGAREQYF.

The chain has TRBV28 and TRBJ2-1; D is tentatively TRBD1 or TRBD2 (5 bases each). The CDR3 runs to 13 residues. CDR1 is MDHEN and CDR2 is SYDVKM in the germline V gene. V was clipped by 10 bases and J by 7 bases, with 17 bases between them. The CDR3, as DNA: TGTGCCACCTGGGACCCTACCGGGAATGAGCAGTTCTTC. Its protein is CATWDPTGNEQFF.

This clone was observed many times. J is TRBJ2-1 and V is TRBV19; 9 nucleotides match TRBD2. Per germline, CDR1 LNHDA and CDR2 SQIVND (reference sequence). The CDR3 covers 14 residues. After removal of 4 bases from V and 3 bases from J, the junction contained 1 base not matched to a gene. CDR3 in DNA: TGTGCCAGTAGTAGCGGGAGGGTCTACAATGAGCAGTTCTTC. Translating it yields CASSSGRVYNEQFF.

This clone occurred a few times. The chain is built from TRBV7-9 and TRBJ2-4; D may be TRBD2 (5 bases). The CDR3 has 12 amino acids. Trimming stripped 7 bases from V and 9 bases from J, with 13 bases between. Looked up from germline, CDR1 is SEHNR and CDR2 is FQNEAQ (reference sequence). This CDR3 is CASNTGEGIQYF. As DNA, the CDR3 is TGTGCCAGCAACACGGGCGAGGGCATTCAGTACTTC. The variable domain in full, completed from reference TRBV7-9 and TRBJ2-4, reads DTGVSQNPRHKITKRGQNVTFRCDPISEHNRLYWYRQTLGQGPEFLTYFQNEAQLEKSRLLSDRFSAERPKGSFSTLEIQRTEQGDSAMYLCASNTGEGIQYFGAGTRLSVL.

The rearrangement joins TRBV2 to TRBJ2-7; D tentatively reads TRBD1 or TRBD2 (6 bases each). V dropped 4 bases and J dropped 4 bases, with 11 bases sitting between them. The CDR3 is made up of 13 amino acids. CDR1 is SNHLY, CDR2 FYNNEI, per germline. CDR3 nucleotide sequence: TGTGCCAGCAGTGTAGAAGGGGGGTACGAGCAGTACTTC. Translation gives CASSVEGGYEQYF.

The chain links TRBV6-1 to TRBJ2-5; D not certain. Germline lookup yields CDR1 MNHNS and CDR2 SASEGT. The CDR3 covers 14 residues. V was cut by 3 bases and J by 4 bases, with 12 bases left in between. The CDR3 protein is CASSEAMVVETQYF. CDR3 nucleotides: TGTGCCAGCAGTGAGGCCATGGTCGTAGAGACCCAGTACTTC.